Each of the 5 T cell receptor beta chains below was sequenced from the same sample in a study of blood T cell repertoires in COVID-19. Assay: immunoSEQ multiplex PCR; the TCRdb copy retains only in-frame clones and omits some. Among around 200,000 clones listed, 80% to 85% were seen once. Sequences were obtained from peripheral blood. Every receptor here comes from a man in his fifties or sixties with active or convalescent COVID-19.

CDR3 nucleotides: TGTGCCAGCAGTTCTACGGGACAGGGAGGTAGCAATCAGCCCCAGCATTTT. Translation: CASSSTGQGGSNQPQHF. V and J are TRBV7-9 and TRBJ1-5; 9 bases fit TRBD1. V gave up 6 bases and J gave up 0 bases; unmatched junction bases: 9. Germline V gives CDR1 SEHNR, CDR2 FQNEAQ (reference sequence). This CDR3 contains 17 residues. Variable domain in full (rest from reference TRBV7-9 and TRBJ1-5): DTGVSQNPRHKITKRGQNVTFRCDPISEHNRLYWYRQTLGQGPEFLTYFQNEAQLEKSRLLSDRFSAERPKGSFSTLEIQRTEQGDSAMYLCASSSTGQGGSNQPQHFGDGTRLSIL.

This chain uses TRBV2 with TRBJ2-5; a possible D gene is TRBD1 (6 bases). In germline, CDR1 is SNHLY, CDR2 FYNNEI. The CDR3 runs to 15 residues. Trimming pared 7 bases from V and 5 bases from J, leaving 20 bases between. CDR3 in DNA: TGTGCCAGCACGTTTAGAAACAGGGAGTATGAGACCCAGTACTTC. The encoded protein is CASTFRNREYETQYF.

This sequence joins TRBV19 and TRBJ1-1; D is perhaps TRBD1 (6 bases). The CDR3 has 14 residues. V lost 5 bases and J 0 bases, leaving 10 bases between the germline ends. In germline, CDR1 is LNHDA, CDR2 SQIVND (reference sequence). The CDR3 region is CASSSQGMNTEAFF. DNA for the CDR3: TGTGCCAGTAGTTCCCAGGGGATGAACACTGAAGCTTTCTTT.

The V and J genes are TRBV30 and TRBJ2-2, with D possibly being TRBD2 (5 bases). Trimming took 6 bases from V and 4 from J, leaving 21 bases between them. The V gene's germline CDR1 is GTSNPN and CDR2 SVGIG (reference sequence). CDR3 size: 16 residues. CDR3 sequence reads: CACIPRRIRGTGELFF. The CDR3 DNA sequence: TGTGCCTGCATACCAAGAAGGATCCGGGGCACCGGGGAGCTGTTTTTT.

The J gene is TRBJ1-1, the V gene TRBV24-1; D gene ambiguous. This CDR3 region has 13 residues. Per germline, CDR1 KGHDR and CDR2 SFDVKD. Deletions cut 4 bases from V and 3 bases from J, with 8 bases between. The CDR3 nucleotides are TGTGCCACCAGTGACCCACAATACACTGAAGCTTTCTTT. Protein product: CATSDPQYTEAFF.